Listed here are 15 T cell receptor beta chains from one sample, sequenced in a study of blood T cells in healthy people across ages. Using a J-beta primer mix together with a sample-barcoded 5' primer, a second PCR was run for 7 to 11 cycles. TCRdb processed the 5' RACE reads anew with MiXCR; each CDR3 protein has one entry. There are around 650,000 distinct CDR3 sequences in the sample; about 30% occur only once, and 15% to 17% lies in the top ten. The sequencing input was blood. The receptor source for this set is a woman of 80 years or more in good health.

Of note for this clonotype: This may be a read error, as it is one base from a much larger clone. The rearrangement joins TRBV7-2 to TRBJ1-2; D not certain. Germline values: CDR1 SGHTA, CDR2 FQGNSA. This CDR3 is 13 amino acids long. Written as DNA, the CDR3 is TGTGCCAGCTGCTTCCGACCTGCCTATGGCTACACCTTC. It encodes CASCFRPAYGYTF.

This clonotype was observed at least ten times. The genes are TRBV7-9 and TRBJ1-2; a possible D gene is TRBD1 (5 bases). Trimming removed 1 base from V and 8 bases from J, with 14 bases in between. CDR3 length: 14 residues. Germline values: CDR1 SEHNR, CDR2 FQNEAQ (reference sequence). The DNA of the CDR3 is TGTGCCAGCAGCTTAGAGACCGGAGGGGAAGGCTACACCTTC. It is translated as CASSLETGGEGYTF. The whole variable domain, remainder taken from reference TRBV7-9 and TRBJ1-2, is DTGVSQNPRHKITKRGQNVTFRCDPISEHNRLYWYRQTLGQGPEFLTYFQNEAQLEKSRLLSDRFSAERPKGSFSTLEIQRTEQGDSAMYLCASSLETGGEGYTFGSGTRLTVV.

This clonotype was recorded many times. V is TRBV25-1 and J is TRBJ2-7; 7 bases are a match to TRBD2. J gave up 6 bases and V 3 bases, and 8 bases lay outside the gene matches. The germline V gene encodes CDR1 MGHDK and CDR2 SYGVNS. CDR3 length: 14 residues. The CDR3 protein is CASSDSSGDVEQYF. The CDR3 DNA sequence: TGTGCCAGCAGTGACTCCAGCGGGGACGTCGAGCAGTACTTC.

The CDR3 region has the DNA TGTGCCAGCACCGTAACAGGGGGTGGGGCTGAAGCTTTCTTT. Translated: CASTVTGGGAEAFF. The gene calls are TRBV6-6 and TRBJ1-1, with 8 bases that match TRBD1. CDR3 length equals 14 residues. Germline V gene sequence: CDR1 MNHNY, CDR2 SVGAGI (reference sequence). V trimming: 7 bases; J trimming: 6 bases; junction bases outside the gene matches: 10.

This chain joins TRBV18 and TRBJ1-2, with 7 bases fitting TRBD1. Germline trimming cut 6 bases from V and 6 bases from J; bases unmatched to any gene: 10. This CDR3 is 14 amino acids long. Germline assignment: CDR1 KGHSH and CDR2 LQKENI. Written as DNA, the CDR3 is TGTGCCAGCTCCCCAGGGACAGCCGGCCATGGCTACACCTTC. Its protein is CASSPGTAGHGYTF.

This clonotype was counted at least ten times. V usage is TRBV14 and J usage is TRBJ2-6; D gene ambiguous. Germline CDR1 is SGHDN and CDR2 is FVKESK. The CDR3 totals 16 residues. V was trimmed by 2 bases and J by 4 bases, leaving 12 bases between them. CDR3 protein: CASSQQVPRGANVLTF. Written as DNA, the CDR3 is TGTGCCAGCAGCCAACAAGTCCCGAGGGGGGCCAACGTCCTGACTTTC.

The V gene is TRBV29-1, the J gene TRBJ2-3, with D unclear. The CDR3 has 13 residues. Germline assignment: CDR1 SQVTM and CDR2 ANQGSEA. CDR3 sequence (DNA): TGCACCCATGCCCCCGGGCTCACAGATACGCAGTATTTT. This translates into CTHAPGLTDTQYF.

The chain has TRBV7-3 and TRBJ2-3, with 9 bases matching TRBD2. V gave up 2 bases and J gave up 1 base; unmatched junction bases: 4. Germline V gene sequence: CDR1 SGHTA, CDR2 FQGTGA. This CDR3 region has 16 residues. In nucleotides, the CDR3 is TGTGCCAGCAGCTTAGAGCGGGGGGTCGGCACAGATACGCAGTATTTT. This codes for CASSLERGVGTDTQYF.

The CDR3 DNA reads TGTGCCAGCAGCGACTACCGACTCCCGGGGCGGGAGACCCAGTACTTC. As protein: CASSDYRLPGRETQYF. The rearrangement uses TRBV9 and TRBJ2-7; D possibly matches TRBD1 or TRBD2 (5 bases each). TRBJ2-5 matches the DNA end more closely, so the J call is doubtful. From germline, CDR1 is SGDLS and CDR2 YYNGEE. The CDR3 sequence is 16 residues long.

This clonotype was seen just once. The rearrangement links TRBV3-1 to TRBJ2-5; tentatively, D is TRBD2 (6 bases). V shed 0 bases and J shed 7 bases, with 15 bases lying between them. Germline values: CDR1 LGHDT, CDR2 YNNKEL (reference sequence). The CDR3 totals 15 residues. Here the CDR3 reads CASSQDRLAIGTQYF. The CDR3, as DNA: TGTGCCAGCAGCCAAGATAGGCTAGCGATAGGGACCCAGTACTTC.

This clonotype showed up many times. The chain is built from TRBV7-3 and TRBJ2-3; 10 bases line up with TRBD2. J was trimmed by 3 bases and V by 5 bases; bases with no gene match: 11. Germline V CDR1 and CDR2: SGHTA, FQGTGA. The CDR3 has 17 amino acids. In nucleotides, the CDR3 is TGTGCCAGCAGCGTAAATAGCGGGGGGACTCTAACAGATACGCAGTATTTT. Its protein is CASSVNSGGTLTDTQYF.

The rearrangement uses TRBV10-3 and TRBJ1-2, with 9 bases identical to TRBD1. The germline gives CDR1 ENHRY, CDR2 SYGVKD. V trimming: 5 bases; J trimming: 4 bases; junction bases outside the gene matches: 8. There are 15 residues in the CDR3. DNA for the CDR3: TGTGCCATCAGTCAATCCGGGACAGGGTCCTATGGCTACACCTTC. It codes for CAISQSGTGSYGYTF.

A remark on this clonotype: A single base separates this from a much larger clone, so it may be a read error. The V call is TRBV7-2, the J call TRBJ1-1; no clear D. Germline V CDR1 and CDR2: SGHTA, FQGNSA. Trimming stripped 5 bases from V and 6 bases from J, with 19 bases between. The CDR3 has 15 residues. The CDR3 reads CASSPSPRAGAEAFF. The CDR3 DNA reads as TGTGCCAGCAGCCCTAGCCCGAGGGCTGGGGCTGAAGCTTTCTTT.

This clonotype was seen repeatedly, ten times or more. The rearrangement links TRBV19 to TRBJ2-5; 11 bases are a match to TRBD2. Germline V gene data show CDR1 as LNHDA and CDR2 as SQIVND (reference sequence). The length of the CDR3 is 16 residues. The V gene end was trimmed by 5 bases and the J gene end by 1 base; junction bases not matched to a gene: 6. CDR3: CASSVSSGGSQETQYF. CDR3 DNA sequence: TGTGCCAGTAGTGTCTCTAGCGGGGGGTCCCAAGAGACCCAGTACTTC.

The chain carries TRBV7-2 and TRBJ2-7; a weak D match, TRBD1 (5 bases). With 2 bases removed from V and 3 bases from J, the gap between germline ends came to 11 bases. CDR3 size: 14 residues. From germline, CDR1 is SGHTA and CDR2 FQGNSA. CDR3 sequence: CASSLQTDSYEQYF. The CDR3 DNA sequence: TGTGCCAGCAGCTTACAAACTGACAGCTACGAGCAGTACTTC. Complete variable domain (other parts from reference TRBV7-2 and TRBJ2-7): GAGVSQSPSNKVTEKGKDVELRCDPISGHTALYWYRQSLGQGLEFLIYFQGNSAPDKSGLPSDRFSAERTGGSVSTLTIQRTQQEDSAVYLCASSLQTDSYEQYFGPGTRLTVT.